This T cell receptor (beta chain) was identified during a study of T cells in localized non-small cell lung cancer. Broader study findings: Detection in adjacent lung was observed for a median roughly 55 of the top 100 tumor clones. Prolonged overall survival went with higher T cell density in the blood.

As to this clone: Its antigen remains unknown.

Libraries were prepared by immunoSEQ multiplex PCR; TCRdb keeps only in-frame clonotypes and omits some of them. This table holds about 19,000 clones, around 90% found once. CDR3 length: 14 amino acids. V shed 6 bases and J 2 bases; nucleotides not matched to a gene: 6. Germline CDR1 SGHRS, CDR2 YFSETQ. The chain recombines TRBV5-1 with TRBJ1-2; TRBD1 matches 8 bases. Specimen: peripheral blood, collected before any cancer treatment. This receptor was identified in a male donor older than 55 with stage I squamous cell lung carcinoma. The CDR3 bases are TGCGCCAGCACCCCCCAGGGGGCGAACTATGGCTACACCTTC. Translating gives CASTPQGANYGYTF.